The 25 T cell receptor beta chains listed next were all sequenced from one sample in a study of cytomegalovirus exposure and HLA in healthy donors. PCR amplification relied on 60 Vbeta primers (plus 13 Jbeta primers). Data came from immunoSEQ multiplex PCR; TCRdb stores just in-frame clones and leaves some out. This table holds around 70,000 clones, around 75% found once. Sequenced material: PBMCs. These receptors came from a man in his 70s in good health and CMV-seronegative.

This clone was seen only a few times. J is TRBJ1-6 and V is TRBV6-6, with 8 bases matching TRBD1. CDR1 and CDR2 from the germline V gene are MNHNY and SVGAGI (reference sequence). V dropped 0 bases and J dropped 5; count of bases not matched to a gene: 0. The CDR3 has 15 amino acids. CDR3 sequence: CASSYSGQDNSPLHF. DNA of the CDR3: TGTGCCAGCAGTTACTCGGGACAGGATAATTCACCCCTCCACTTT.

The gene calls are TRBV5-6 and TRBJ2-3, with a tentative D call TRBD2 (6 bases). V lost 4 bases to trimming and J lost 5 bases, with 17 bases between them. Looked up from germline, CDR1 is SGHDT and CDR2 is YYEEEE. This CDR3 has 15 residues. The CDR3 DNA is TGTGCCAGCAGCCAGGGACTGAGCCGGGTAGATACGCAGTATTTT. It codes for CASSQGLSRVDTQYF.

This clone was recorded a few times. CDR3 DNA sequence: TGTGCCAGTACCCTCGAGGGCGTTAAAGCTTTCTTT. Its translation is CASTLEGVKAFF. The rearrangement uses TRBV19 and TRBJ1-1; no firm D call. V was shortened by 7 bases and J by 9 bases, with 15 bases between the two germline ends. The CDR3 extends over 12 amino acids. Per germline, CDR1 LNHDA and CDR2 SQIVND (reference sequence).

To note about this clone: A junction boundary mismatches the germline segment, possibly from a read error. Other DNA sequences from this sample encode an identical CDR3 as well. The rearrangement links TRBV14 to TRBJ1-1; maybe TRBD1 (6 bases). This CDR3 has 16 amino acids. Germline CDR1 SGHDN, CDR2 FVKESK. DNA for the CDR3: TGTGCCAGCAGCCAAGGGCTAGGACAGTTGAACACTGAAGCCTTCTTT. This encodes CASSQGLGQLNTEAFF.

This clone appeared a few times. The chain is built from TRBV5-1 and TRBJ1-1, with 9 bases matching TRBD1. Per germline, CDR1 SGHRS and CDR2 YFSETQ. Trimming removed 7 bases from V and 4 bases from J; junction bases left unmatched: 2. CDR3 length: 12 residues. The CDR3 reads CASGTGSTEAFF. Here the CDR3 DNA reads TGCGCCAGCGGGACAGGGTCCACTGAAGCTTTCTTT.

The chain joins TRBV6-4 to TRBJ2-1; 7 bases agree with TRBD2. With V trimmed by 4 bases and J by 1 base, 7 bases remained unmatched. The length of the CDR3 is 16 residues. CDR1 is MRHNA and CDR2 is SNTAGT in the germline V gene. CDR3 amino acids: CASSVVGGYSYNEQFF. The CDR3, as DNA: TGTGCCAGCAGTGTGGTCGGGGGGTATTCCTACAATGAGCAGTTCTTC.

This chain joins TRBV15 and TRBJ2-7; TRBD1 is a possible D gene (5 bases). The CDR3 runs to 15 residues. V shed 0 bases and J shed 0 bases, with 9 bases lying between them. CDR1 is LNHNV and CDR2 is YYDKDF in the germline V gene (reference sequence). CDR3 DNA: TGTGCCACCAGCAGAGAGCGGACATACTCCTACGAGCAGTACTTC. Translated, it gives CATSRERTYSYEQYF.

Of note for this clone: At one end the junction does not follow the germline gene, possibly because of a read error. This chain links TRBV28 with TRBJ2-7, with 12 nucleotides matching TRBD1. The CDR3 has 12 residues. Germline-derived CDR1 and CDR2 are MDHEN and SYDVKM. CDR3 in DNA: TGTGCCAGCAGCCGGGACAGGGGGCGCGGGGACTTC. Amino acids: CASSRDRGRGDF.

The chain links TRBV19 to TRBJ2-7; 7 positions agree with TRBD2. CDR1 is LNHDA and CDR2 is SQIVND in the germline V gene (reference sequence). There are 16 residues in the CDR3. V lost 4 bases and J lost 0; bases outside the gene matches: 9. The chain's CDR3 is CASSTSLKRDSYEQYF. The DNA for the CDR3 is TGTGCCAGTAGTACATCCCTCAAGCGGGACTCCTACGAGCAGTACTTC. The full variable domain, its missing parts supplied by reference TRBV19 and TRBJ2-7, is DGGITQSPKYLFRKEGQNVTLSCEQNLNHDAMYWYRQDPGQGLRLIYYSQIVNDFQKGDIAEGYSVSREKKESFPLTVTSAQKNPTAFYLCASSTSLKRDSYEQYFGPGTRLTVT.

Remarks on this clone: The identical CDR3 is also encoded by other nucleotide sequences in the sample. This chain links TRBV28 with TRBJ2-4; no definite D call. V was pared by 6 bases and J by 11 bases, with 20 bases between. The CDR3 totals 14 residues. The germline gives CDR1 MDHEN, CDR2 SYDVKM. The chain's CDR3 is CASSLPGSSVLQYF. The CDR3 bases are TGTGCCAGCAGCTTACCAGGCTCCTCGGTTCTTCAGTACTTC.

This chain links TRBV2 with TRBJ2-1; D might be TRBD1 (5 bases). Per the germline V gene, CDR1 is SNHLY and CDR2 is FYNNEI. The CDR3 spans 14 residues. V lost 5 bases to trimming and J lost 7 bases, with 15 bases between them. This CDR3 is CASSKQENLNEQFF. In DNA, the CDR3 is TGTGCCAGCAGTAAACAGGAGAACCTAAATGAGCAGTTCTTC.

The CDR3 protein is CASSQGTSGAFYEQYF. CDR3 nucleotide sequence: TGTGCCAGCAGCCAAGGTACTAGCGGGGCTTTCTACGAGCAGTACTTC. The chain uses TRBV4-2 and TRBJ2-5; 10 bases are a match to TRBD2. The DNA end lines up better with TRBJ2-7; the J call may be wrong. Per germline, CDR1 LGHNA and CDR2 YNFKEQ. The CDR3 is 16 amino acids.

The chain recombines TRBV11-2 with TRBJ1-2, with D perhaps TRBD1 (5 bases). The CDR3 is 13 amino acids. Per the germline V gene, CDR1 is SGHAT and CDR2 is FQNNGV. V lost 5 bases and J lost 4, with 11 bases in between. The CDR3 region is CASSPGGTYGYTF. CDR3 sequence (DNA): TGTGCCAGCAGCCCCGGAGGGACCTATGGCTACACCTTC.

The chain is built from TRBV18 and TRBJ2-1; tentative D call: TRBD1 (7 bases). The CDR3 sequence is 20 residues long. The V and J ends lost 0 bases and 3 bases respectively, with 24 bases between them. Germline-derived CDR1 and CDR2 are KGHSH and LQKENI. For the CDR3, the DNA is TGTGCCAGCTCACCACCTACCCGACAGGGATGGGGGGCCTTCTACAATGAGCAGTTCTTC. Its protein product is CASSPPTRQGWGAFYNEQFF.

The chain links TRBV5-1 to TRBJ1-3; D is unclear. Trimming stripped 7 bases from V and 0 bases from J, with 11 bases between. From germline, CDR1 is SGHRS and CDR2 YFSETQ. The CDR3 has 14 amino acids. The CDR3 DNA reads TGCGCCAGCTCGCGAGATCCCTCTGGAAACACCATATATTTT. It yields the protein CASSRDPSGNTIYF. Complete variable domain (other parts from reference TRBV5-1 and TRBJ1-3): KAGVTQTPRYLIKTRGQQVTLSCSPISGHRSVSWYQQTPGQGLQFLFEYFSETQRNKGNFPGRFSGRQFSNSRSEMNVSTLELGDSALYLCASSRDPSGNTIYFGEGSWLTVV.

As for this clone: An end of the junction does not agree with germline; a read error may underlie this. This rearrangement joins TRBV7-2 to TRBJ2-3, with D tentatively TRBD2 (5 bases). Germline CDR1 reads SGHTA; CDR2 reads FQGNSA. CDR3 length: 14 residues. The CDR3 coding sequence is TGTGCCAGCAGCCCGGGTGTAAGCGGTCCGAAGCTTCATTTT. This translates into CASSPGVSGPKLHF.

This chain uses TRBV6-6 with TRBJ2-5; 8 nucleotides line up with TRBD2. V shed 4 bases and J 1 base; nucleotides not matched to a gene: 8. The CDR3 is 16 residues long. Germline V gene lookup returns CDR1 MNHNY and CDR2 SVGAGI (reference sequence). This CDR3 is CASSSSGGVVQETQYF. The CDR3 region has the DNA TGTGCCAGCAGTTCAAGCGGGGGAGTCGTCCAAGAGACCCAGTACTTC.

This clone is a singleton in its sample. The chain couples TRBV5-1 to TRBJ2-1; D is unresolved. This CDR3 comprises 15 residues. The V and J ends lost 1 base and 0 bases respectively, with 8 bases between them. Germline CDR1 and CDR2: SGHRS and YFSETQ. CDR3 bases: TGCGCCAGCAGCTTGCAATCTAGCTCCTACAATGAGCAGTTCTTC. Amino acid sequence: CASSLQSSSYNEQFF.

The chain joins TRBV5-4 to TRBJ2-5; TRBD2 aligns across 10 bases. The CDR3 is 15 residues long. The ends lost 5 bases at V and 7 bases at J; junction bases unmatched: 11. CDR1 is SGHNT and CDR2 is YYREEE in the germline V gene (reference sequence). This CDR3 reads CASRAQGTSEVTQYF. Here the CDR3 DNA reads TGTGCCAGCAGGGCGCAGGGGACTAGCGAGGTGACCCAGTACTTC.

The chain uses TRBV7-2 and TRBJ2-7, with 7 bases identical to TRBD2. With 5 bases clipped from V and 3 bases from J, the junction kept 7 bases outside the gene matches. The CDR3 contains 14 residues. Germline V gene lookup returns CDR1 SGHTA and CDR2 FQGNSA. The CDR3 DNA follows: TGTGCCAGCAGCACAAGACCGGGGGGCTACGAGCAGTACTTC. As protein: CASSTRPGGYEQYF.

The chain carries TRBV2 and TRBJ1-3; D is ambiguous. The CDR3 runs to 17 residues. Germline CDR1 is SNHLY and CDR2 is FYNNEI. Between the trimmed V and J ends, which lost 1 base and 4 bases, there was a span of 17 bases. CDR3 sequence reads: CASSEGASGGKGNTIYF. DNA of the CDR3: TGTGCCAGCAGTGAAGGGGCAAGTGGAGGGAAAGGAAACACCATATATTTT.

V and J are TRBV6-5 and TRBJ2-7, with 11 bases aligning to TRBD2. V was pared by 6 bases and J by 2 bases, with 3 bases of the junction left unmatched. Germline V gene data show CDR1 as MNHEY and CDR2 as SVGAGI. The CDR3 is 14 amino acids. The CDR3 region has the DNA TGTGCCAGCAGATCTAGCGGGGGGCCCTACGAGCAGTACTTC. Its translation is CASRSSGGPYEQYF.

A single count supports this clone. V usage is TRBV11-2 and J usage is TRBJ1-1; unclear D gene. V lost 1 base and J lost 0, with 3 bases in between. The germline gives CDR1 SGHAT, CDR2 FQNNGV. The CDR3 consists of 13 residues. The CDR3 region is CASSLGVNTEAFF. DNA of the CDR3: TGTGCCAGCAGCTTAGGAGTGAACACTGAAGCTTTCTTT.

The genes are TRBV19 and TRBJ1-1; D remains ambiguous. Germline CDR1 reads LNHDA; CDR2 reads SQIVND (reference sequence). Trimming removed 4 bases at V and 2 bases at J, with 8 bases between. The CDR3 spans 13 residues. The CDR3 bases are TGTGCCAGTAGTAAGCGAGGTAACACTGAAGCTTTCTTT. As protein: CASSKRGNTEAFF.

This sequence joins TRBV20-1 and TRBJ1-1; a weak D match, TRBD1 (5 bases). Between the trimmed V and J ends, which lost 5 bases and 10 bases, there was a span of 11 bases. This CDR3 has 10 amino acids. Germline V gene lookup returns CDR1 DFQATT and CDR2 SNEGSKA (reference sequence). CDR3 region: CSALRDLAFF. The CDR3 region has the DNA TGCAGTGCTTTACGGGACTTAGCTTTCTTT.